Listed below are T cell receptor beta chains from one sample, sequenced in a study of cytomegalovirus exposure and HLA in healthy donors. Produced via immunoSEQ multiplex PCR; TCRdb's table is partial and in-frame only. The sample yields about 170,000 clones, approximately 81% seen once. The sample consisted of PBMCs. All receptors derive from a man aged 25-45 years in good health and CMV-seropositive. CDR3s include the opening cysteine and the closing phenylalanine or tryptophan. Fields, in order: clone size, J gene, D gene, V gene, CDR3 protein, CDR3 DNA. D genes are given only for firm matches. The listing skips clone size in some rows; elsewhere it reads once, few, many or a size class.

clone_size: .
j_call: TRBJ2-3
d_call: TRBD2
v_call: TRBV4-3
cdr3_aa: CASSRLAYTDTQYF
cdr3_nt: TGCGCCAGCAGCCGACTAGCCTACACAGATACGCAGTATTTT

clone_size: .
j_call: TRBJ1-2
d_call: .
v_call: TRBV30
cdr3_aa: CAWSVYEDYGYTF
cdr3_nt: TGTGCCTGGAGTGTCTACGAGGACTATGGCTACACCTTC

clone_size: .
j_call: TRBJ1-2
d_call: TRBD1
v_call: TRBV7-9
cdr3_aa: CSSSLSSGGGGYTF
cdr3_nt: TGTTCCAGCAGCTTGAGCTCAGGGGGTGGAGGCTACACCTTC

clone_size: .
j_call: TRBJ2-7
d_call: .
v_call: TRBV18
cdr3_aa: CASSPPGFSYEQYF
cdr3_nt: TGTGCCAGCTCACCTCCGGGATTTTCCTACGAGCAGTACTTC

clone_size: .
j_call: TRBJ2-7
d_call: TRBD2
v_call: TRBV2
cdr3_aa: CASSPGTSGYEQYF
cdr3_nt: TGTGCCAGCAGTCCCGGGACTAGCGGATACGAGCAGTACTTC

clone_size: .
j_call: TRBJ2-3
d_call: .
v_call: TRBV12-5
cdr3_aa: CASGGQFLSPAGTDTQYF
cdr3_nt: TGTGCTAGTGGCGGACAGTTCTTATCTCCGGCCGGCACAGATACGCAGTATTTT

clone_size: .
j_call: TRBJ1-1
d_call: .
v_call: TRBV14
cdr3_aa: CASSQALQVTTEAFF
cdr3_nt: TGTGCCAGCAGCCAAGCGCTCCAGGTAACCACTGAAGCTTTCTTT

clone_size: .
j_call: TRBJ2-7
d_call: .
v_call: TRBV6-6
cdr3_aa: CASSYSRLRASDEQYF
cdr3_nt: TGTGCCAGCAGTTACTCGAGGTTGAGGGCCAGCGACGAGCAGTACTTC

clone_size: .
j_call: TRBJ1-2
d_call: TRBD1
v_call: TRBV6-6
cdr3_aa: CASSYAGTGYGYTF
cdr3_nt: TGTGCCAGCAGTTACGCTGGGACAGGGTATGGCTACACCTTC

clone_size: .
j_call: TRBJ2-1
d_call: TRBD2
v_call: TRBV19
cdr3_aa: CASSARTSGSWYEQFF
cdr3_nt: TGTGCCAGTAGTGCCCGGACTAGCGGGAGTTGGTATGAGCAGTTCTTC

clone_size: .
j_call: TRBJ1-4
d_call: .
v_call: TRBV28
cdr3_aa: CASSLGQGKRTNEKLFF
cdr3_nt: TGTGCCAGCAGTTTAGGGCAGGGTAAGAGAACTAATGAAAAACTGTTTTTT

clone_size: .
j_call: TRBJ1-1
d_call: .
v_call: TRBV6-5
cdr3_aa: CASSVSLNTEAFF
cdr3_nt: TGTGCCAGCAGTGTCAGTCTGAACACTGAAGCTTTCTTT

clone_size: once
j_call: TRBJ2-3
d_call: TRBD2
v_call: TRBV6-5
cdr3_aa: CASSYSGTSSDTQYF
cdr3_nt: TGTGCCAGCAGTTACTCCGGGACTAGCAGTGATACGCAGTATTTT

clone_size: .
j_call: TRBJ1-1
d_call: .
v_call: TRBV5-1
cdr3_aa: CASSSDSLNTEAFF
cdr3_nt: TGCGCCAGCAGCAGCGACAGCTTGAACACTGAAGCTTTCTTT

clone_size: .
j_call: TRBJ1-2
d_call: TRBD1
v_call: TRBV7-9
cdr3_aa: CSSSRTGTGVYGYTF
cdr3_nt: TGTTCCAGCAGCCGTACCGGGACAGGTGTTTATGGCTACACCTTC

clone_size: .
j_call: TRBJ1-3
d_call: TRBD1
v_call: TRBV7-2
cdr3_aa: CASSFPGQGSSGNTIYF
cdr3_nt: TGTGCCAGCAGCTTCCCTGGACAGGGATCCTCTGGAAACACCATATATTTT

clone_size: few
j_call: TRBJ1-1
d_call: TRBD1
v_call: TRBV6-5
cdr3_aa: CASSYVRQGGNTEAFF
cdr3_nt: TGTGCCAGCAGTTACGTGCGCCAAGGGGGCAACACTGAAGCTTTCTTT

clone_size: .
j_call: TRBJ2-5
d_call: .
v_call: TRBV30
cdr3_aa: CAWSVGAGRETQYF
cdr3_nt: TGTGCCTGGAGTGTAGGGGCAGGGCGGGAGACCCAGTACTTC

clone_size: .
j_call: TRBJ1-2
d_call: TRBD1
v_call: TRBV29-1
cdr3_aa: CSVPGQGGGYTF
cdr3_nt: TGCAGCGTTCCTGGACAGGGAGGGGGCTACACCTTC

clone_size: .
j_call: TRBJ1-1
d_call: TRBD1
v_call: TRBV6-5
cdr3_aa: CASSRGQGNTEAFF
cdr3_nt: TGTGCCAGCAGCCGCGGACAGGGGAACACTGAAGCTTTCTTT

clone_size: .
j_call: TRBJ2-5
d_call: TRBD1
v_call: TRBV2
cdr3_aa: CASRPGTGLVRVTQYF
cdr3_nt: TGTGCCAGCAGACCCGGGACAGGTCTCGTTCGGGTGACCCAGTACTTC

clone_size: .
j_call: TRBJ2-5
d_call: .
v_call: TRBV2
cdr3_aa: CASSVSTSGETQYF
cdr3_nt: TGTGCCAGCAGTGTATCGACCTCGGGAGAGACCCAGTACTTC

clone_size: .
j_call: TRBJ2-1
d_call: .
v_call: TRBV11-2
cdr3_aa: CASSPLRGIRVEQFF
cdr3_nt: TGTGCCAGCAGCCCTCTCCGAGGGATTAGGGTTGAGCAGTTCTTC

clone_size: .
j_call: TRBJ2-2
d_call: .
v_call: TRBV19
cdr3_aa: CASSMGGRGTGELFF
cdr3_nt: TGTGCCAGTAGTATGGGGGGGCGGGGAACCGGGGAGCTGTTTTTT

clone_size: .
j_call: TRBJ1-2
d_call: TRBD1
v_call: TRBV27
cdr3_aa: CASSYRTGKGYGYTF
cdr3_nt: TGTGCCAGCAGTTACCGGACAGGAAAGGGCTATGGCTACACCTTC

clone_size: once
j_call: TRBJ2-6
d_call: .
v_call: TRBV2
cdr3_aa: CASSEAPVSGANVLTF
cdr3_nt: TGTGCCAGCAGTGAAGCGCCGGTCTCTGGGGCCAACGTCCTGACTTTC

clone_size: .
j_call: TRBJ1-1
d_call: .
v_call: TRBV2
cdr3_aa: CASSVQDGLDTEAFF
cdr3_nt: TGTGCCAGCAGTGTACAGGACGGGCTTGACACTGAAGCTTTCTTT

clone_size: .
j_call: TRBJ2-1
d_call: .
v_call: TRBV9
cdr3_aa: CASSVEGSVVSYNEQFF
cdr3_nt: TGTGCCAGCAGCGTAGAAGGTAGCGTTGTCTCCTACAATGAGCAGTTCTTC

clone_size: .
j_call: TRBJ1-1
d_call: TRBD1
v_call: TRBV5-1
cdr3_aa: CASSLGGTGVGNTEAFF
cdr3_nt: TGCGCCAGCAGCTTGGGCGGGACAGGGGTGGGGAACACTGAAGCTTTCTTT

clone_size: .
j_call: TRBJ1-1
d_call: .
v_call: TRBV11-3
cdr3_aa: CASTPGVNTEAFF
cdr3_nt: TGTGCCAGCACCCCGGGGGTAAACACTGAAGCTTTCTTT

clone_size: .
j_call: TRBJ1-5
d_call: TRBD1
v_call: TRBV7-8
cdr3_aa: CASSLGLVGGTGQPQHF
cdr3_nt: TGTGCCAGCAGCTTAGGGTTGGTAGGGGGCACCGGTCAGCCCCAGCATTTT

clone_size: few
j_call: TRBJ1-1
d_call: .
v_call: TRBV6-5
cdr3_aa: CASSYEGETEAFF
cdr3_nt: TGTGCCAGCAGTTACGAGGGGGAGACTGAAGCTTTCTTT

clone_size: .
j_call: TRBJ2-5
d_call: TRBD1
v_call: TRBV7-8
cdr3_aa: CASSLGPPSGTGKETQYF
cdr3_nt: TGTGCCAGCAGCTTAGGCCCTCCGTCAGGGACAGGGAAAGAGACCCAGTACTTC

clone_size: .
j_call: TRBJ1-2
d_call: .
v_call: TRBV7-2
cdr3_aa: CASSRPPGVNYGYTF
cdr3_nt: TGTGCCAGCAGCCGACCGCCAGGGGTTAACTATGGCTACACCTTC

clone_size: .
j_call: TRBJ2-1
d_call: .
v_call: TRBV7-6
cdr3_aa: CASSSFSGPYNEQFF
cdr3_nt: TGTGCCAGCAGCTCCTTCAGCGGACCCTACAATGAGCAGTTCTTC

clone_size: .
j_call: TRBJ2-7
d_call: TRBD1
v_call: TRBV13
cdr3_aa: CASSLQRGQSSYEQYF
cdr3_nt: TGTGCCAGCAGCTTACAAAGGGGGCAGAGCTCCTACGAGCAGTACTTC

clone_size: .
j_call: TRBJ2-3
d_call: .
v_call: TRBV5-4
cdr3_aa: CASSPLGGAGTDTQYF
cdr3_nt: TGTGCCAGCAGCCCCTTGGGTGGGGCGGGCACAGATACGCAGTATTTT

clone_size: .
j_call: TRBJ2-2
d_call: .
v_call: TRBV11-2
cdr3_aa: CASSLRVVNAGELFF
cdr3_nt: TGTGCCAGCAGCTTACGCGTCGTTAACGCCGGGGAGCTGTTTTTT

clone_size: .
j_call: TRBJ2-5
d_call: .
v_call: TRBV29-1
cdr3_aa: CSVDWGLPETQYF
cdr3_nt: TGCAGCGTTGATTGGGGCCTCCCTGAGACCCAGTACTTC

clone_size: .
j_call: TRBJ2-1
d_call: .
v_call: TRBV9
cdr3_aa: CASSVSPMEGTGDNEQFF
cdr3_nt: TGTGCCAGCAGCGTATCCCCGATGGAGGGTACGGGGGACAATGAGCAGTTCTTC

clone_size: .
j_call: TRBJ1-1
d_call: TRBD1
v_call: TRBV19
cdr3_aa: CASSPTGDRTEAFF
cdr3_nt: TGTGCCAGTAGTCCAACAGGGGATAGGACTGAAGCTTTCTTT

clone_size: .
j_call: TRBJ1-5
d_call: TRBD1
v_call: TRBV6-5
cdr3_aa: CASSPHVTGSQPQHF
cdr3_nt: TGTGCCAGCAGTCCGCATGTGACAGGGAGTCAGCCCCAGCATTTT

clone_size: .
j_call: TRBJ2-3
d_call: TRBD1
v_call: TRBV19
cdr3_aa: CASSLRGTGKGDTQYF
cdr3_nt: TGTGCCAGTAGCCTGAGAGGGACAGGGAAAGGAGATACGCAGTATTTT

clone_size: .
j_call: TRBJ1-1
d_call: TRBD1
v_call: TRBV9
cdr3_aa: CASSVTGANTEAFF
cdr3_nt: TGTGCCAGCAGCGTCACAGGGGCCAACACTGAAGCTTTCTTT

clone_size: .
j_call: TRBJ2-1
d_call: TRBD2
v_call: TRBV11-3
cdr3_aa: CASSRSGRGLEQFF
cdr3_nt: TGTGCCAGCAGCCGTAGCGGGAGGGGACTTGAGCAGTTCTTC